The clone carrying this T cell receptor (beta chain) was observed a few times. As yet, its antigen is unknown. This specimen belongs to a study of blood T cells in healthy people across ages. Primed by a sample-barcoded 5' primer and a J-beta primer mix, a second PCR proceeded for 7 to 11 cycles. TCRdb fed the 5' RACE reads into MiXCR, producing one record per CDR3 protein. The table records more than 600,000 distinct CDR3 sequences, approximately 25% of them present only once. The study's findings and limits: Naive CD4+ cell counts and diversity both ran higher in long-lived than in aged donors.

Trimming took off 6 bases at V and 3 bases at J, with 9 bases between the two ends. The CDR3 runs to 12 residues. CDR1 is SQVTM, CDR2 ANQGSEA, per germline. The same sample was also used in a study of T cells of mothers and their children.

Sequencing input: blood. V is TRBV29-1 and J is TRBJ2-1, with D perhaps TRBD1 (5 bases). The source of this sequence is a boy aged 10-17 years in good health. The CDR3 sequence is CSVLRGYNEQFF. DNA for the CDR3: TGCAGCGTCTTAAGGGGCTACAATGAGCAGTTCTTC.